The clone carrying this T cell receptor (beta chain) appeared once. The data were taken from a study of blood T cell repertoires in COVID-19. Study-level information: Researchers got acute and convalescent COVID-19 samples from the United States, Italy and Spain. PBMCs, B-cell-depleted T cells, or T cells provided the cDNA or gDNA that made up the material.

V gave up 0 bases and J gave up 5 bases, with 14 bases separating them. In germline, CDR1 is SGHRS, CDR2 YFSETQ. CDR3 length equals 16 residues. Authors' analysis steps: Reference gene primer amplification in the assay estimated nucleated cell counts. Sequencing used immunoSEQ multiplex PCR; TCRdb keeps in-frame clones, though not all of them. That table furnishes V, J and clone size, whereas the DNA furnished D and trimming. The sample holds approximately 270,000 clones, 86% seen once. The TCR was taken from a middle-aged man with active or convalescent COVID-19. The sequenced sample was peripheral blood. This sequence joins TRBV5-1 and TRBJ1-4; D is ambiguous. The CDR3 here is CASSLGLSRKNEKLFF. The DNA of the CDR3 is TGCGCCAGCAGCTTGGGTTTAAGCAGGAAAAATGAAAAACTGTTTTTT. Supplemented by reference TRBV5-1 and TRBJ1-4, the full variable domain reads KAGVTQTPRYLIKTRGQQVTLSCSPISGHRSVSWYQQTPGQGLQFLFEYFSETQRNKGNFPGRFSGRQFSNSRSEMNVSTLELGDSALYLCASSLGLSRKNEKLFFGSGTQLSVL.